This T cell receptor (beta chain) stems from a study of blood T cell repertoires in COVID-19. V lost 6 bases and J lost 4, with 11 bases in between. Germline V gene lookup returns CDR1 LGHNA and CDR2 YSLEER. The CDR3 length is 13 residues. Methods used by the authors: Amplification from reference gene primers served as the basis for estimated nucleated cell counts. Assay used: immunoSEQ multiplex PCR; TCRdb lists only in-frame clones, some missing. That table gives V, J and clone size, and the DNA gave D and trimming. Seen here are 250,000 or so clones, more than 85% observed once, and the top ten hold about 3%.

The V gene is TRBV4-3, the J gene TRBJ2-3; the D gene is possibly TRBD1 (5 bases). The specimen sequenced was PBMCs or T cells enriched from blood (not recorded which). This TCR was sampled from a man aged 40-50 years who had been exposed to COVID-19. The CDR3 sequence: CASSQGFADTQYF. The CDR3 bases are TGCGCCAGCAGTCAGGGTTTCGCAGATACGCAGTATTTT.